The T cell receptor (beta chain) described here comes from a study of blood T cell repertoires in COVID-19. Background on the study: Some COVID-19 samples were acute and others convalescent; all came from the United States, Italy and Spain.

Data came from immunoSEQ multiplex PCR; TCRdb stores just in-frame clones and leaves some out. The sample includes 210,000 or so clones, 90% of them seen just once. Germline V gene lookup returns CDR1 SGHDT and CDR2 YYEEEE. Trimming stripped 1 base from V and 1 base from J, with 10 bases between. This CDR3 has 15 residues. The origin of this receptor is a man aged 30-40 years with COVID-19, enrolled during active disease. Sample: peripheral blood. The rearrangement joins TRBV5-6 to TRBJ2-3; a weak D match, TRBD2 (5 bases). CDR3 sequence reads: CASSLRGRGTDTQYF. CDR3 nucleotide sequence: TGTGCCAGCAGCTTGCGTGGGAGAGGCACAGATACGCAGTATTTT.